These 27 T cell receptor beta chains originate from one sample sequenced in a study of human T cells and chemical hapten exposure. Extraction yielded total RNA from whole blood (unfractionated). TCRdb passed the 5' RACE reads through MiXCR, listing each CDR3 protein once. The data contain more than 140,000 distinct CDR3 sequences, roughly 4.1% of them singletons. The receptors come from a female donor in good health.

Many counts were recorded for this clonotype. The chain combines TRBV20-1 with TRBJ1-3, with D tentatively TRBD1 (6 bases). This CDR3 spans 19 amino acids. Trimming removed 2 bases from V and 0 bases from J, with 23 bases in between. Germline V gene lookup returns CDR1 DFQATT and CDR2 SNEGSKA (reference sequence). The CDR3 reads CSARPPGRTAPFSGNTIYF. DNA for the CDR3: TGCAGTGCTAGACCCCCAGGTCGGACAGCACCTTTCTCTGGAAACACCATATATTTT.

The sample holds many counts of this clonotype. The V call is TRBV12-3 or TRBV12-4, the J call TRBJ1-5; D ambiguous. Trimming removed 6 bases from V and 2 bases from J, with 11 bases in between. This CDR3 is built from 14 residues. Here the CDR3 reads CASSPDNRNQPQHF. The DNA for the CDR3 is TGTGCCAGCAGCCCCGACAACCGCAATCAGCCCCAGCATTTT.

This clonotype was seen ten or more times. The CDR3 region is CATSLREPGGTQYF. The CDR3 DNA follows: TGTGCCACCTCCCTCCGGGAGCCAGGGGGAACGCAGTATTTT. V and J are TRBV15 and TRBJ2-3; tentatively, D is TRBD1 (7 bases). The ends were cut back, 8 bases at V and 9 bases at J, with 21 bases in the middle. CDR1 is LNHNV, CDR2 YYDKDF, per germline (reference sequence). The CDR3 sequence is 14 residues long.

In regard to this clonotype: A much larger clonotype is one base distant, so this may be a read error. The CDR3 reads CASSITNTYEQYF. For the CDR3, the DNA is TGTGCCAGTAGTATAACCAATACCTACGAGCAGTACTTC. The rearrangement joins TRBV19 to TRBJ2-7, with D uncertain. Germline CDR1 reads LNHDA; CDR2 reads SQIVND (reference sequence). Trimming cost V 2 bases and J 2 bases, with 7 bases left between them. The CDR3 contains 13 residues. The whole variable domain, filled in from reference TRBV19 and TRBJ2-7, reads DGGITQSPKYLFRKEGQNVTLSCEQNLNHDAMYWYRQDPGQGLRLIYYSQIVNDFQKGDIAEGYSVSREKKESFPLTVTSAQKNPTAFYLCASSITNTYEQYFGPGTRLTVT.

The chain has TRBV12-3 or TRBV12-4 and TRBJ2-7; D might be TRBD1 (6 bases). The CDR3 loop spans 14 amino acids. Trimming pared 5 bases from V and 5 bases from J, leaving 16 bases between. The CDR3 bases are TGTGCCAGCAGTCCTACAGGGAACCTCGACGAGCAGTACTTC. Protein: CASSPTGNLDEQYF.

The sample holds many counts of this clonotype. The chain employs TRBV5-1 and TRBJ1-2; D call uncertain. The germline V gene encodes CDR1 SGHRS and CDR2 YFSETQ. V lost 0 bases and J 6 bases, leaving 6 bases between the germline ends. The CDR3 runs to 12 residues. The CDR3 sequence: CASSLDLDGYTF. In nucleotides, the CDR3 is TGCGCCAGCAGCTTGGATTTGGATGGCTACACCTTC.

This clonotype was seen repeatedly, ten times or more. The rearrangement links TRBV12-3 or TRBV12-4 to TRBJ2-7, with 8 nucleotides matching TRBD1. CDR3 length: 14 residues. Losses at the gene ends were 6 bases for V and 5 bases for J; bases not matched to a gene: 9. The CDR3 protein is CASSHSGGRDEQYF. For the CDR3, the DNA is TGTGCCAGCAGCCACTCAGGGGGCCGGGACGAGCAGTACTTC.

This clonotype was counted at least ten times. The DNA of the CDR3 is TGCGCCAGCAGCTTTCAGGGACAGGGATCCGGTTCACCCCTCCACTTT. Protein: CASSFQGQGSGSPLHF. V and J are TRBV5-1 and TRBJ1-6, with 9 bases that match TRBD1. The ends lost 2 bases at V and 9 bases at J; junction bases unmatched: 9. The CDR3 is 16 residues long. Germline CDR1 reads SGHRS; CDR2 reads YFSETQ.

This clonotype came up a few times. V and J are TRBV5-1 and TRBJ2-5, with no clear D. Germline CDR1 is SGHRS and CDR2 is YFSETQ. V dropped 4 bases and J dropped 5 bases, with 6 bases sitting between them. This CDR3 has 11 residues. The CDR3 sequence is CASSRRETQYF. The CDR3 DNA sequence: TGCGCCAGCAGCCGCCGGGAGACCCAGTACTTC.

This clonotype was seen repeatedly, ten times or more. The chain combines TRBV9 with TRBJ2-3, with 7 positions matching TRBD2. CDR3 length equals 15 residues. From germline, CDR1 is SGDLS and CDR2 YYNGEE. The trim removed 5 bases at V and 2 bases at J, leaving 8 bases unmatched. The DNA of the CDR3 is TGTGCCAGCAGAGCCGGGGGGACCCACACAGATACGCAGTATTTT. It is translated as CASRAGGTHTDTQYF. Variable domain in full (rest from reference TRBV9 and TRBJ2-3): DSGVTQTPKHLITATGQRVTLRCSPRSGDLSVYWYQQSLDQGLQFLIQYYNGEERAKGNILERFSAQQFPDLHSELNLSSLELGDSALYFCASRAGGTHTDTQYFGPGTRLTVL.

This clonotype was observed at least ten times. The chain employs TRBV7-3 and TRBJ2-5, with a tentative D call TRBD1 (6 bases). The V gene lost 0 bases and the J gene lost 1 base, with 6 bases spanning the gap. This CDR3 spans 14 amino acids. Germline V gene data show CDR1 as SGHTA and CDR2 as FQGTGA. CDR3 nucleotide sequence: TGTGCCAGCAGCTTAACAGGGGGCCAAGAGACCCAGTACTTC. This codes for CASSLTGGQETQYF.

This clonotype has more than one count but fewer than ten. The V gene is TRBV20-1, the J gene TRBJ2-3, with TRBD1 as a possible D gene (8 bases). The CDR3 has 14 residues. V was shortened by 6 bases and J by 11 bases, with 24 bases between the two germline ends. Germline values: CDR1 DFQATT, CDR2 SNEGSKA (reference sequence). The DNA of the CDR3 is TGCAGTGCCAGACAGGACAGGGAGGGGGGTAAGCAGTATTTT. Encoded protein: CSARQDREGGKQYF.

The V call is TRBV20-1, the J call TRBJ1-5; TRBD1 matches at 8 bases. With V trimmed by 1 base and J by 6 bases, 14 bases remained unmatched. The germline V gene encodes CDR1 DFQATT and CDR2 SNEGSKA (reference sequence). This CDR3 contains 17 residues. The CDR3 here is CSARGLGGQGVVQPQHF. In nucleotides, the CDR3 is TGCAGTGCTAGAGGGCTCGGTGGACAGGGAGTAGTTCAGCCCCAGCATTTT.

The table lists this clonotype with many counts. V and J are TRBV5-1 and TRBJ1-5; 7 nucleotides line up with TRBD1. The length of the CDR3 is 13 residues. The junction had 5 bases not matched to a gene; V was cut back by 3 bases and J by 8 bases. Germline CDR1 and CDR2: SGHRS and YFSETQ. The CDR3 loop reads CASSSQGGKPQHF. The CDR3 DNA is TGCGCCAGCAGCTCGCAGGGGGGGAAGCCCCAGCATTTT.

The rearrangement uses TRBV5-4 and TRBJ2-7; D gene uncertain. The CDR3 covers 13 residues. Germline V CDR1 and CDR2: SGHNT, YYREEE (reference sequence). Trimming took 9 bases from V and 4 from J, leaving 17 bases between them. CDR3 protein: CATAAGQRYEQYF. CDR3 bases: TGTGCCACGGCGGCAGGCCAGAGGTACGAGCAGTACTTC.

This clonotype has ten or more counts. The gene calls are TRBV10-3 and TRBJ1-1; no firm D call. Germline-derived CDR1 and CDR2 are ENHRY and SYGVKD. This CDR3 is 13 amino acids long. Trimming took 8 bases from V and 2 from J, leaving 12 bases between them. The CDR3, as DNA: TGTGCCATCGGTCCAGAACGAAACACTGAAGCTTTCTTT. Translation gives CAIGPERNTEAFF.

This clonotype was recorded many times. This chain joins TRBV10-3 and TRBJ2-3; D uncertain. The CDR3 length is 11 residues. Trimming removed 6 bases from V and 9 bases from J, with 10 bases in between. The germline gives CDR1 ENHRY, CDR2 SYGVKD. The CDR3 DNA sequence: TGTGCCATCAGCCTTGATTGGACGCAGTATTTT. This gives the protein CAISLDWTQYF.

The chain links TRBV5-1 to TRBJ2-7; D may be TRBD1 (5 bases). The CDR3 has 14 amino acids. Looked up from germline, CDR1 is SGHRS and CDR2 is YFSETQ. The V end was cut by 0 bases, the J end by 0 bases, with 7 bases between. The DNA for the CDR3 is TGCGCCAGCAGCTTGGTAGGGGCCTCCTACGAGCAGTACTTC. It codes for CASSLVGASYEQYF.

This clonotype was observed many times. The gene calls are TRBV7-9 and TRBJ2-1, with 8 bases aligning to TRBD1. The V gene's germline CDR1 is SEHNR and CDR2 FQNEAQ (reference sequence). This CDR3 is built from 17 residues. Trimming removed 1 base from V and 4 bases from J; junction bases left unmatched: 9. The CDR3 loop is CASSLEAGRGPYNEQFF. DNA of the CDR3: TGTGCCAGCAGCTTAGAGGCCGGCAGGGGGCCGTACAATGAGCAGTTCTTC.

This clonotype was seen repeatedly, ten times or more. The genes are TRBV9 and TRBJ2-3; D is unresolved. The CDR3 spans 12 residues. V lost 1 base and J 6 bases, leaving 6 bases between the germline ends. The germline V gene has CDR1 SGDLS and CDR2 YYNGEE. CDR3 bases: TGTGCCAGCAGCGTACTCAGCGATACGCAGTATTTT. This codes for CASSVLSDTQYF.

This clonotype was detected many times. The chain uses TRBV7-9 and TRBJ1-1; 7 positions agree with TRBD1. Trimming at V came to 5 bases and at J to 11 bases, leaving 5 bases not matched to a gene. The CDR3 has 11 amino acids. Germline V gives CDR1 SEHNR, CDR2 FQNEAQ (reference sequence). DNA of the CDR3: TGTGCCAGCAGCCGTACAGGGGTGGCTTTCTTT. Its protein is CASSRTGVAFF.

This clonotype was seen at least ten times. The chain joins TRBV7-3 to TRBJ1-3; D is possibly TRBD1 (6 bases). The germline gives CDR1 SGHTA, CDR2 FQGTGA. The CDR3 has 15 residues. Trimming removed 3 bases from V and 4 bases from J, with 13 bases in between. The CDR3 bases are TGTGCCAGCAGCTTCACCGGGGGGCCCGGAAACACCATATATTTT. It is translated as CASSFTGGPGNTIYF.

This clonotype has at least ten counts. V is TRBV6-1 and J is TRBJ2-1; 7 positions agree with TRBD2. The CDR3 runs 16 residues. V shed 7 bases and J 7 bases; nucleotides not matched to a gene: 16. CDR1 and CDR2 (germline): MNHNS, SASEGT. The CDR3 sequence is CASNALWAGVRNEQFF. CDR3 DNA sequence: TGTGCCAGCAACGCCTTATGGGCGGGGGTAAGGAATGAGCAGTTCTTC.

There are many counts of this clonotype. This sequence joins TRBV2 and TRBJ2-4; perhaps TRBD2 as D (6 bases). Trimming cost V 2 bases and J 7 bases, with 15 bases left between them. The CDR3 contains 15 residues. CDR1 SNHLY and CDR2 FYNNEI come from the germline V gene. CDR3 in amino acids: CASSEFRDAGNIQYF. In nucleotides, the CDR3 is TGTGCCAGCAGTGAATTCAGGGACGCGGGGAACATTCAGTACTTC.

This clonotype was counted many times. This chain joins TRBV6-2 or TRBV6-3 and TRBJ1-1; 7 bases are shared with TRBD1. J gave up 4 bases and V 0 bases, and 14 bases lay outside the gene matches. This CDR3 contains 18 residues. Germline assignment: CDR1 MNHEY and CDR2 SVGEGT. The CDR3 sequence: CASSYSPTGPRGSTEAFF. CDR3 nucleotides: TGTGCCAGCAGTTACTCCCCGACAGGGCCCCGCGGAAGCACTGAAGCTTTCTTT.

This clonotype came up many times. V gene TRBV5-6 combines with J gene TRBJ1-5; 7 nucleotides align to TRBD1. This CDR3 has 17 amino acids. Unmatched junction bases numbered 9, after V lost 3 bases and J lost 0 bases. The germline V gene has CDR1 SGHDT and CDR2 YYEEEE. CDR3 residues: CASSYGAGTDSNQPQHF. The CDR3 nucleotides read TGTGCCAGCAGCTATGGAGCGGGGACAGATAGCAATCAGCCCCAGCATTTT.

This clonotype was seen ten or more times. The chain carries TRBV7-9 and TRBJ2-3; D call uncertain. V lost 4 bases, J lost 4 bases, and 15 bases lay in between. The germline gives CDR1 SEHNR, CDR2 FQNEAQ (reference sequence). The CDR3 extends over 15 amino acids. The CDR3 loop is CASSSPRSGSDTQYF. Here the CDR3 DNA reads TGTGCCAGCAGCTCTCCTCGATCAGGATCAGATACGCAGTATTTT.